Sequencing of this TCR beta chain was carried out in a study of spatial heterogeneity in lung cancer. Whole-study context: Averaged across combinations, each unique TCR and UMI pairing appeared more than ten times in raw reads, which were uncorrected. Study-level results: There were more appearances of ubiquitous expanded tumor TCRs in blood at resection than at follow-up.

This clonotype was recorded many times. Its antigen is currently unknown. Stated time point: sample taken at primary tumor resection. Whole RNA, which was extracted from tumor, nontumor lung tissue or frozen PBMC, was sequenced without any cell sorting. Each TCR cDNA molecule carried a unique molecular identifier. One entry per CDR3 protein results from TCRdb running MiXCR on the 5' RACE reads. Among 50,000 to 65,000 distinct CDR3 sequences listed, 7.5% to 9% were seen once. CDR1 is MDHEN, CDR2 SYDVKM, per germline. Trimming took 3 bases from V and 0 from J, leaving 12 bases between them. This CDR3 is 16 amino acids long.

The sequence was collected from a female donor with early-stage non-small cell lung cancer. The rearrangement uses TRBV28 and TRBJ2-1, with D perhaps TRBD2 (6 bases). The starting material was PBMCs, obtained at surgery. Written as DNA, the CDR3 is TGTGCCAGCAGTTTGGGGAGGACCGACTCCTACAATGAGCAGTTCTTC. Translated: CASSLGRTDSYNEQFF.